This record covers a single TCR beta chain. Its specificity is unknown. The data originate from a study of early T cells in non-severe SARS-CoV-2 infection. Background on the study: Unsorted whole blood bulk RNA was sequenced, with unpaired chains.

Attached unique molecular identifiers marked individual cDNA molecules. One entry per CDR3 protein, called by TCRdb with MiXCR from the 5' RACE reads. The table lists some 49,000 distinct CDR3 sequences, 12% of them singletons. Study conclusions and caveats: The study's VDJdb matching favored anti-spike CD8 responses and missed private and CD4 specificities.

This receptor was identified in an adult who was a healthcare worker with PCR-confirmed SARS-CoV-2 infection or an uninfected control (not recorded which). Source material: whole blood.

CDR3 in DNA: TGCAGCGCAGGGGAAACTGAAGCTTTCTTT. This encodes CSAGETEAFF. The rearrangement links TRBV29-1 to TRBJ1-1; maybe TRBD1 (6 bases). This CDR3 contains 10 residues. From germline, CDR1 is SQVTM and CDR2 ANQGSEA. Trimming shortened V by 7 bases and J by 5 bases, and 8 bases separated the two germline ends.